The present T cell receptor beta chain was sequenced within a study of cytomegalovirus exposure and HLA in healthy donors. This clone was seen a few times. Its antigen is unknown. The V gene end was trimmed by 5 bases and the J gene end by 7 bases; junction bases not matched to a gene: 5. The CDR3 has 14 amino acids. CDR1 is MNHEY and CDR2 is SMNVEV in the germline V gene (reference sequence). Data came from immunoSEQ multiplex PCR; TCRdb stores just in-frame clones and leaves some out. The repertoire has roughly 200,000 clones, 84% of them found once; the top ten carry under 3.5%. Study results and limitations: The tendency of first-cohort TCR clusters to co-occur in the 90 to 150 validation repertoires emerged from a later analysis.

The source is a woman in her late teens or twenties in good health and CMV-seropositive. The rearrangement links TRBV27 to TRBJ1-6; 7 bases match TRBD1. Sequencing was done on a sample of PBMCs. The CDR3 DNA sequence: TGTGCCAGCAGTGTCGGGACAGCGAATTCACCCCTCCACTTT. As protein: CASSVGTANSPLHF.